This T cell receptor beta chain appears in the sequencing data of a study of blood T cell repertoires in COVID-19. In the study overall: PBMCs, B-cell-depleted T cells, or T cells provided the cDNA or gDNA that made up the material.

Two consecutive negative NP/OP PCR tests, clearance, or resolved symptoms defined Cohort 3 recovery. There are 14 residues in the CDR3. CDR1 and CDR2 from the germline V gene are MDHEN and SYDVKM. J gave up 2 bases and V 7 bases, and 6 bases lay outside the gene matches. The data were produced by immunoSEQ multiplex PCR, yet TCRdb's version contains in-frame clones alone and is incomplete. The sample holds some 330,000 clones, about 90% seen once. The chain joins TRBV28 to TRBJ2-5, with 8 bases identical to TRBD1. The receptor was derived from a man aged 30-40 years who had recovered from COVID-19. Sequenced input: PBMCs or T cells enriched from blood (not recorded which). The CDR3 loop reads CASNTQGVQETQYF. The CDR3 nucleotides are TGTGCCAGCAATACACAGGGGGTTCAAGAGACCCAGTACTTC.